This T cell receptor (beta chain) was profiled in a study of monozygotic twins with inflammatory bowel disease. Overall study results and limits: IBD patients, compared with healthy twins, shared fewer clonotypes with others (especially with disease activity).

Note on this clonotype: As yet, its antigen is unknown.

CDR3 length equals 12 residues. The germline CDR1 and CDR2 sequences are PRHDT and FYEKMQ (reference sequence). Total RNA amounting to about 3,500 ng went into each TCR library. TCRdb reprocessed the 5' RACE reads, keeping one entry per CDR3 protein, no DNA. There are 150,000 to 200,000 distinct CDR3 sequences in the sample, with 7.4% held by the top ten. The clonotype comes from a human donor with ulcerative colitis or Crohn's disease, or a healthy co-twin of an affected twin (not recorded which). The rearrangement links TRBV13 to TRBJ2-7. The sample taken for sequencing was blood. CDR3 in amino acids: CASSLGRAEQYF.